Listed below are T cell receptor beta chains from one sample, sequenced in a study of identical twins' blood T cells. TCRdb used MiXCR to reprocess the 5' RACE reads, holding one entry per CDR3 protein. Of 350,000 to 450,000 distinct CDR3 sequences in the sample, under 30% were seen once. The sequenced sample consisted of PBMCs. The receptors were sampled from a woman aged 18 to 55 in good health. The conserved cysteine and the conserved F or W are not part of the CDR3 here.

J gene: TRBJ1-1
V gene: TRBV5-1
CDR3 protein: ASSLVAGNTEAF

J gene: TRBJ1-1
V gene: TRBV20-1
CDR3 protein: SAGRNTNTEAF

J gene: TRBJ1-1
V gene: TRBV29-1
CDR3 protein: SVGVSWNTEAF

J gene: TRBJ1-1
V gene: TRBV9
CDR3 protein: ASSVAGQNTEAF

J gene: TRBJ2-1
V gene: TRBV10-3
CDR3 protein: AIRSAGSSYNEQF

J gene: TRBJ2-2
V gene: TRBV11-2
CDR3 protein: ASSLRQGRTPGELF

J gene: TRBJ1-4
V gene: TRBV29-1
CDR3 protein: SVLSPRHDEKLF

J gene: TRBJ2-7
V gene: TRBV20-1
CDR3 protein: SGRGALYEQY

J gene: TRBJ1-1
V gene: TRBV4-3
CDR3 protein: ASSPDIGNTEAF

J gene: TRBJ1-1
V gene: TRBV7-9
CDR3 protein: ASSRGGATEAF

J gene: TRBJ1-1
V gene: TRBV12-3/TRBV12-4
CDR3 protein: ASRLTGRAF

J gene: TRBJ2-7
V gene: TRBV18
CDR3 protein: ASSENYEQY

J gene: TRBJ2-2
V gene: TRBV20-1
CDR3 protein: SANSGTGPGELF

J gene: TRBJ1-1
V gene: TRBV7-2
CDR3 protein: ASSLEDFGLNTEAF

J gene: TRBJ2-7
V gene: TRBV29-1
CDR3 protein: SVVAESSYEQY

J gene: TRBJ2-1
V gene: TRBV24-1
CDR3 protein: VTSDPSTGDTVEQF

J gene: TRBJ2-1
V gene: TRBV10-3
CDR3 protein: ATPDSYNEQF

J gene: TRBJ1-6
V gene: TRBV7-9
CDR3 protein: ASSSVNSPLH

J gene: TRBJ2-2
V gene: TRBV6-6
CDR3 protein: ATKLGFLEELF

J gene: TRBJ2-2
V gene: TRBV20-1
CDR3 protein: SAWTSGLGTGELF

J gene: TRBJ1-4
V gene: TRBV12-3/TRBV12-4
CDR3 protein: ASSSTDRNEKLF

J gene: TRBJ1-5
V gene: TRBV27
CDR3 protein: ASSLLSGGYQPQH

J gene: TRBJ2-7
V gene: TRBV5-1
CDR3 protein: ASSGQGMREQY

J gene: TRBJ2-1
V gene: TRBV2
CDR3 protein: ASSVLGLDEQF

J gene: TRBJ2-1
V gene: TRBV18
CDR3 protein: ASSPAGNEQF

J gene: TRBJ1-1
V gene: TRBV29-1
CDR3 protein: SVGGVRTEAF

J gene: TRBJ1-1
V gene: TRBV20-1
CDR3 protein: SASRGLSVNTEAF

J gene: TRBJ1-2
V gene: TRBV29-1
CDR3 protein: SGRFLGGGYT

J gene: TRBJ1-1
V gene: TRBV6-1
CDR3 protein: ASSEQVSMNTEAF

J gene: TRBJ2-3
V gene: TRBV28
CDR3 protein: ASRRYYTDTQY

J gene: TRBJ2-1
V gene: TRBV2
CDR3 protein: ASSEIVDRVF

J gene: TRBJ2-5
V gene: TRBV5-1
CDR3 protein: ASSRFLPISQY

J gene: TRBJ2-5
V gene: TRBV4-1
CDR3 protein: ASSQNPGQTKETQY

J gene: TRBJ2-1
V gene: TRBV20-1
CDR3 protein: SARSFGGVDNEQF

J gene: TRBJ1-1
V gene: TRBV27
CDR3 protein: ASSSGRMGNTEAF

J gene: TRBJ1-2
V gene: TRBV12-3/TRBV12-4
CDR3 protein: ASSGGNGYT

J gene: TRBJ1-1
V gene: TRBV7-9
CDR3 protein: ASSSRGRLNTEAF

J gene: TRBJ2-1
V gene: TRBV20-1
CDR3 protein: SASGSADEQF

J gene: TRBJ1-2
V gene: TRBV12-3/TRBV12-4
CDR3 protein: ASSLRESEGFGYT

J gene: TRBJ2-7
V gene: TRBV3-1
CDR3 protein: ASSQYGTLYEQY

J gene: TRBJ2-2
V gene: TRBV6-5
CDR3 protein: ASRSEDSPTGELF

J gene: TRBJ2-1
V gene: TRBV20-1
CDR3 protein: SAAGLGLDEQF

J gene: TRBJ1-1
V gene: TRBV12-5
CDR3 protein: ASGLVTRNTEAF

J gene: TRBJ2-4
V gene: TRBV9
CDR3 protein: ASSVGRLTGGNIQY

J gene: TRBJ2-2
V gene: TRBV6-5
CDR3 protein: ASSYFSSDYANTGELF

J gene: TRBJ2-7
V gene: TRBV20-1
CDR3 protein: SARELARRGQY

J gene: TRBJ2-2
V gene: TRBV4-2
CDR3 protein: ASSSYPSVGELF

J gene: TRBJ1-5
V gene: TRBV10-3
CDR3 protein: AISHGRYSNQPQH

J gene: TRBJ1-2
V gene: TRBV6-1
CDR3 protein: ASRTGGANYGYT

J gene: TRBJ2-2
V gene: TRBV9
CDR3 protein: ASSFHAGELF

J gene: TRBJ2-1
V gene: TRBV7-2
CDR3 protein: ASSLGATNEQF

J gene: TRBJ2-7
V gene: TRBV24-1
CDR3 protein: ATSDPSSYEQY

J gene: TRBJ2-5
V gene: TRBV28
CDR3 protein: ASSLWTSEPTQY

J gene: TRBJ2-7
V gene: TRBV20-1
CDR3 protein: SARPQVESEQY